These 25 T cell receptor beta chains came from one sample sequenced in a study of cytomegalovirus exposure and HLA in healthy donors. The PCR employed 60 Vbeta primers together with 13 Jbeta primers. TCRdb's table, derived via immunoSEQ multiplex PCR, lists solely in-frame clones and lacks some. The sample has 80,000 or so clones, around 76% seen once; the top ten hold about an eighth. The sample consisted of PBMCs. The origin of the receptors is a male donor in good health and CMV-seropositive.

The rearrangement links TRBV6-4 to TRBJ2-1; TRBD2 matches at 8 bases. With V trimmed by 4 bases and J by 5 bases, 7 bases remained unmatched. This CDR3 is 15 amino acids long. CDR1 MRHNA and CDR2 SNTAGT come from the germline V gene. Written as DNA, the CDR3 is TGTGCCAGCAGTGTCGGGCTAGCGGGCCACAATGAGCAGTTCTTC. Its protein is CASSVGLAGHNEQFF.

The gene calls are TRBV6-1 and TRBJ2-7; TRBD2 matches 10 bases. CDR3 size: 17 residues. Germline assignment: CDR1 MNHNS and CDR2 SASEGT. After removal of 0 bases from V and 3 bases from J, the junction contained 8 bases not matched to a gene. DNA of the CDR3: TGTGCCAGCAGTGAAGCCAGCGGGAGGGCCATCTACTACGAGCAGTACTTC. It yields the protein CASSEASGRAIYYEQYF.

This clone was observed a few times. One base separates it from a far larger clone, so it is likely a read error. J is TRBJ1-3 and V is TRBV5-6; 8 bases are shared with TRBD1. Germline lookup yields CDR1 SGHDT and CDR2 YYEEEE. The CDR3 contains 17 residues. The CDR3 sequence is CASGLVETGDRSNTIYF. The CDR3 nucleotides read TGTGCCAGCGGCTTGGTTGAGACAGGGGACCGCAGCAACACCATATATTTT.

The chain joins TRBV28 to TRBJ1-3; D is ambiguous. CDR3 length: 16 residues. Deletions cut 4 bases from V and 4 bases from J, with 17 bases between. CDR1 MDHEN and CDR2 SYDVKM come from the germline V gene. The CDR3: CASSSLPAVVGNTIYF. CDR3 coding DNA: TGTGCCAGCAGTTCCCTTCCGGCGGTGGTGGGAAACACCATATATTTT.

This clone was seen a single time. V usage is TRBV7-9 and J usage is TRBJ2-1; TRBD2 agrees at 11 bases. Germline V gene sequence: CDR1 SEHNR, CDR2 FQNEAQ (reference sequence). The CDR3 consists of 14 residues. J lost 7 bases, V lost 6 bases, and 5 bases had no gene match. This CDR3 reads CASSETSGANEQFF. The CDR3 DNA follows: TGTGCCAGCAGTGAGACTAGCGGGGCTAATGAGCAGTTCTTC.

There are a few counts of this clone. Here the CDR3 reads CASITAGGSGANVLTF. The CDR3 region has the DNA TGTGCCAGCATCACAGCCGGGGGCTCTGGGGCCAACGTCCTGACTTTC. V usage is TRBV5-6 and J usage is TRBJ2-6, with D possibly TRBD2 on 6 matching bases. Trimming left V 6 bases short and J 0 bases short, with 13 bases between. The CDR3 consists of 16 residues. Germline CDR1 SGHDT, CDR2 YYEEEE.

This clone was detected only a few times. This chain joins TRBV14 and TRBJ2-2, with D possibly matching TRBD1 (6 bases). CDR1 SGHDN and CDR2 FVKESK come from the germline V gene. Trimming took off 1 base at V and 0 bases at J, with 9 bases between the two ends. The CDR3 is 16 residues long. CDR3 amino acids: CASSQVWTANTGELFF. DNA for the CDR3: TGTGCCAGCAGCCAAGTGTGGACAGCGAACACCGGGGAGCTGTTTTTT.

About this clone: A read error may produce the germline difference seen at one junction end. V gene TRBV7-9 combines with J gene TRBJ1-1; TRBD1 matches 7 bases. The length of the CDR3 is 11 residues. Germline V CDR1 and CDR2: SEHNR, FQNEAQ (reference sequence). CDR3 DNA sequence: TGTTCCAGCAGCAAGACAGGGATAGCTTTCTTT. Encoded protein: CSSSKTGIAFF.

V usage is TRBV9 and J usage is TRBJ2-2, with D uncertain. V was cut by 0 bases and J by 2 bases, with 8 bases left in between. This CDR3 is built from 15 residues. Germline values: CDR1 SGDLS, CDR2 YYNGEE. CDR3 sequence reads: CASSVATTNTGELFF. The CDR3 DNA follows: TGTGCCAGCAGCGTAGCTACCACCAACACCGGGGAGCTGTTTTTT. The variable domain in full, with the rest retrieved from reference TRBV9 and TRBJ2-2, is DSGVTQTPKHLITATGQRVTLRCSPRSGDLSVYWYQQSLDQGLQFLIQYYNGEERAKGNILERFSAQQFPDLHSELNLSSLELGDSALYFCASSVATTNTGELFFGEGSRLTVL.

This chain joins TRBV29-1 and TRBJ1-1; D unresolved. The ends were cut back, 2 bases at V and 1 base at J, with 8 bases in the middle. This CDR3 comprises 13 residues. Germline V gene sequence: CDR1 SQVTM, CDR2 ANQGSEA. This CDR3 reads CSVERTENTEAFF. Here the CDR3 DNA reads TGCAGCGTTGAACGTACAGAGAACACTGAAGCTTTCTTT.

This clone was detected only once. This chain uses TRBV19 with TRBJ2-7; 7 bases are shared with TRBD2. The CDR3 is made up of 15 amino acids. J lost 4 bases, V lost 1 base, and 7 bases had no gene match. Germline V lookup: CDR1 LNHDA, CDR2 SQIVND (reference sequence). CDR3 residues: CASSIGSGGSYEQYF. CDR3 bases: TGTGCCAGTAGTATAGGATCGGGGGGATCGTACGAGCAGTACTTC.

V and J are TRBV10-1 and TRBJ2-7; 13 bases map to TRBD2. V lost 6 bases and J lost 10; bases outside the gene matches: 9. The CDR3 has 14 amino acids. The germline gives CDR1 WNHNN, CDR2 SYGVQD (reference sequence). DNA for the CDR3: TGCGCCAGCAGCGCGGGACTAGCGGGATTGAACCAGTACTTC. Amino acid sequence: CASSAGLAGLNQYF.

The CDR3 sequence: CASSSGRDETYEQYF. DNA of the CDR3: TGTGCCAGCAGCTCAGGGAGGGATGAAACCTACGAGCAGTACTTC. V is TRBV5-4 and J is TRBJ2-7; 7 nucleotides match TRBD2. Germline V CDR1 and CDR2: SGHNT, YYREEE (reference sequence). CDR3 length: 15 amino acids. V lost 3 bases to trimming and J lost 2 bases; unmatched junction nucleotides: 8.

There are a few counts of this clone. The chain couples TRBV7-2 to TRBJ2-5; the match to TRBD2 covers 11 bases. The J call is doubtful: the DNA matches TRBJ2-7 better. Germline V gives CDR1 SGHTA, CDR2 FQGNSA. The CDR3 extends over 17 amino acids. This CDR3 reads CASSLALAGGPPNEQYF. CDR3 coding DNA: TGTGCCAGCAGCTTAGCGTTAGCGGGAGGGCCCCCCAACGAGCAGTACTTC.

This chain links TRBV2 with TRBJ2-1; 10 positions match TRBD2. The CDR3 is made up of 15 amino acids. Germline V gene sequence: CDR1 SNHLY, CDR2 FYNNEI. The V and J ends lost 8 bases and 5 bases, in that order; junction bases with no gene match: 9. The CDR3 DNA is TGTGCCAGCTCCCGCACGGGACTAGCGAACAATGAGCAGTTCTTC. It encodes CASSRTGLANNEQFF.

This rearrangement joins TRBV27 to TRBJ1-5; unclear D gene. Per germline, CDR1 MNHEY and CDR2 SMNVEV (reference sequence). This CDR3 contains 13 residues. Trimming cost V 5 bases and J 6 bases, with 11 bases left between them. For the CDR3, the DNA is TGTGCCAGCAGTACCTCCCGGGGTCAGCCCCAGCATTTT. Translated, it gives CASSTSRGQPQHF.

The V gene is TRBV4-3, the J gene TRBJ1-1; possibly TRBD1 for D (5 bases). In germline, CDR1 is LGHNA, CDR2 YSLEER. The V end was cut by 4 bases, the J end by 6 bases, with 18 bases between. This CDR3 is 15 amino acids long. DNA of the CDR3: TGCGCCAGCAGCCTCAACCGGGGGGTTATCGCTGAAGCTTTCTTT. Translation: CASSLNRGVIAEAFF.

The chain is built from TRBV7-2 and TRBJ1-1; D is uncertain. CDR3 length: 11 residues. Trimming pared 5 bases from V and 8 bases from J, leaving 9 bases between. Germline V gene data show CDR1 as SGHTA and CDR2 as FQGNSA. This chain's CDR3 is CASSAYKEAFF. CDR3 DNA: TGTGCCAGCAGCGCCTATAAGGAAGCTTTCTTT.

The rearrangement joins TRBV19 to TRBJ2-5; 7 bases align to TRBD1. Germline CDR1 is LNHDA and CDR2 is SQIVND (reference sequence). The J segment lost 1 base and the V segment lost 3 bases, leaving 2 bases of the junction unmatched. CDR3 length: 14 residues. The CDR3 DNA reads TGTGCCAGTAGTATCGGACAGGTCCAAGAGACCCAGTACTTC. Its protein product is CASSIGQVQETQYF.

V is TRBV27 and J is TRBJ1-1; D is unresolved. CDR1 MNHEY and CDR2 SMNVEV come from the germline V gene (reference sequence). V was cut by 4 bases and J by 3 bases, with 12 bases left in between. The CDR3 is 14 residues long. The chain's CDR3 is CASSSRESYTEAFF. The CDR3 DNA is TGTGCCAGCAGTTCCCGGGAGTCCTACACTGAAGCTTTCTTT.

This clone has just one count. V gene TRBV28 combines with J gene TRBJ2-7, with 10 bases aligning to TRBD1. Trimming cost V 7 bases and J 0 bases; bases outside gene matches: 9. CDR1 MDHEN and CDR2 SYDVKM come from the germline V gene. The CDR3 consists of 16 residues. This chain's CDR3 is CASNSPGQGFSYEQYF. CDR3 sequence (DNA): TGTGCCAGCAACTCTCCGGGACAGGGGTTCTCCTACGAGCAGTACTTC.

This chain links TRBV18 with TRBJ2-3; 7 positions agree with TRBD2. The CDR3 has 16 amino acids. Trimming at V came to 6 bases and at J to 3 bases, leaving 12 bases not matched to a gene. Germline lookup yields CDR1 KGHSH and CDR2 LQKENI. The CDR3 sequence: CASSEIAGSGTDTQYF. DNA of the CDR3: TGTGCCAGCTCGGAGATAGCGGGTTCGGGGACAGATACGCAGTATTTT.

The CDR3: CASSYLPSVQETQYF. As DNA, the CDR3 is TGTGCCAGCAGCTACCTCCCCTCAGTACAAGAGACCCAGTACTTC. The chain couples TRBV6-5 to TRBJ2-5; no reliable D call. CDR1 is MNHEY and CDR2 is SVGAGI in the germline V gene. The CDR3 is 15 residues long. V lost 6 bases to trimming and J lost 2 bases, with 16 bases between them.

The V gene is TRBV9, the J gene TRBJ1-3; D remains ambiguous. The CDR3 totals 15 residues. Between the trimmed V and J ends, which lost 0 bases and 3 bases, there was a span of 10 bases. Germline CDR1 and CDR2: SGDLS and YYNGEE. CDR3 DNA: TGTGCCAGCAGCGTAGCGGGTAGCTTTGGAAACACCATATATTTT. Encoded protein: CASSVAGSFGNTIYF.

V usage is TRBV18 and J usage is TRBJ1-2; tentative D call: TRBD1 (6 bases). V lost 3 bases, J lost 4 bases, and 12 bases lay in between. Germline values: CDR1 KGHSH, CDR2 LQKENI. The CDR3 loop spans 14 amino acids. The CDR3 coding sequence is TGTGCCAGCTCACCCAACGGACAGATCTATGGCTACACCTTC. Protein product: CASSPNGQIYGYTF.